What follows are 21 T cell receptor beta chains derived from one specimen sequenced in a study of beta chain features in type 1 diabetes. What was sequenced were expressed TCRB transcripts, since all of the isolated RNA had been reverse transcribed. TCRdb's table, derived via immunoSEQ multiplex PCR, lists solely in-frame clones and lacks some. The data show about 900,000 clones, with roughly a sixth seen just once and 0.023% held by the top ten. The specimen was naive CD4+ T cells from blood. These receptors were collected from a woman between 18 and 29 years old in good health.

The V and J genes are TRBV7-2 and TRBJ2-7; the D gene is possibly TRBD2 (5 bases). The CDR3 sequence is 14 residues long. Trimming pared 5 bases from V and 1 base from J, leaving 12 bases between. Germline values: CDR1 SGHTA, CDR2 FQGNSA. This CDR3 reads CASSNGIASYEQYF. CDR3 nucleotides: TGTGCCAGCAGCAACGGGATTGCATCCTACGAGCAGTACTTC. Together with reference TRBV7-2 and TRBJ2-7, the CDR3 gives the full variable domain: GAGVSQSPSNKVTEKGKDVELRCDPISGHTALYWYRQSLGQGLEFLIYFQGNSAPDKSGLPSDRFSAERTGGSVSTLTIQRTQQEDSAVYLCASSNGIASYEQYFGPGTRLTVT.

The chain recombines TRBV2 with TRBJ1-2, with D hard to call. CDR3 length: 13 residues. V lost 7 bases, J lost 7 bases, and 16 bases lay in between. CDR1 is SNHLY and CDR2 is FYNNEI in the germline V gene. This CDR3 is CASMWDPSAGYTF. The CDR3 region has the DNA TGTGCCAGCATGTGGGATCCGTCCGCTGGCTACACCTTC.

To note about this clone: One junction end disagrees with the germline gene, perhaps due to a read error. The rearrangement joins TRBV6-1 to TRBJ2-6; D uncertain. CDR1 is MNHNS, CDR2 SASEGT, per germline. The CDR3 length is 17 residues. Here the CDR3 DNA reads TGTGCCATCAGTGCCGTAGGGTCCTCCTCTGGGGCCAACGTCCTGACTTTC. Translation gives CAISAVGSSSGANVLTF.

This clone showed up just a few times. The V gene is TRBV4-2, the J gene TRBJ1-5; D is possibly TRBD1 (5 bases). V was pared by 0 bases and J by 2 bases, with 5 bases between. Germline V CDR1 and CDR2: LGHNA, YNFKEQ. This CDR3 is built from 14 residues. The CDR3 DNA sequence: TGTGCCAGCAGCCAAGAAGGGGGCAATCAGCCCCAGCATTTT. Residues: CASSQEGGNQPQHF.

The rearrangement joins TRBV7-2 to TRBJ2-4; 7 bases are a match to TRBD1. V dropped 3 bases and J dropped 6; count of bases not matched to a gene: 2. Per germline, CDR1 SGHTA and CDR2 FQGNSA. The CDR3 consists of 13 residues. CDR3 residues: CASSFQGVNIQYF. The CDR3 DNA follows: TGTGCCAGCAGCTTTCAGGGGGTAAACATTCAGTACTTC.

V and J are TRBV9 and TRBJ2-3, with D possibly TRBD2 on 5 matching bases. The CDR3 contains 15 residues. Per germline, CDR1 SGDLS and CDR2 YYNGEE. The V end lost 0 bases, the J end lost 0 bases, and 8 bases lay between the germline ends. CDR3 region: CASSVADFSTDTQYF. Written as DNA, the CDR3 is TGTGCCAGCAGCGTAGCGGACTTTAGCACAGATACGCAGTATTTT.

This sequence joins TRBV13 and TRBJ2-3; D unclear. The germline V gene encodes CDR1 PRHDT and CDR2 FYEKMQ (reference sequence). Deletions cut 2 bases from V and 4 bases from J, with 7 bases between. There are 13 residues in the CDR3. CDR3 amino acids: CASSLNEPDTQYF. CDR3 bases: TGTGCCAGCAGCTTAAACGAGCCAGATACGCAGTATTTT.

This clone has just a few counts. The chain carries TRBV6-5 and TRBJ1-2, with D possibly TRBD1 on 5 matching bases. V lost 6 bases and J 8 bases, leaving 10 bases between the germline ends. CDR3 length: 11 residues. Germline V gene sequence: CDR1 MNHEY, CDR2 SVGAGI. Written as DNA, the CDR3 is TGTGCCAGCAGCGGGGCGCTCGGCTACACCTTC. It yields the protein CASSGALGYTF.

The V call is TRBV25-1, the J call TRBJ2-3, with TRBD2 as a possible D gene (5 bases). This CDR3 contains 15 residues. Trimming took off 6 bases at V and 1 base at J, with 14 bases between the two ends. Germline V CDR1 and CDR2: MGHDK, SYGVNS. DNA of the CDR3: TGTGCCAGCAGCCCGGGCGGAGGAGGCACAGATACGCAGTATTTT. Translated, it gives CASSPGGGGTDTQYF.

This clone was seen only a few times. V gene TRBV21-1 combines with J gene TRBJ2-7; the table's D gene call, TRBD2, was not cross checked with the DNA. TRBV21-1 is a pseudogene locus. The CDR3 sequence is 15 residues long. CDR3 DNA: TGTGCCAGCAGCACTCGTCGGGGGGCAACCTACGAGCAGTACTTC. Translating it yields CASSTRRGATYEQYF.

The chain uses TRBV4-1 and TRBJ2-4; 9 bases line up with TRBD2. The junction had 18 bases not matched to a gene; V was cut back by 4 bases and J by 8 bases. CDR3 length: 18 residues. Germline V gene sequence: CDR1 MGHRA, CDR2 YSYEKL. The CDR3 sequence: CASSRPTKVAGVRDIQYF. CDR3 sequence (DNA): TGCGCCAGCAGCCGCCCTACGAAGGTAGCGGGAGTTCGGGACATTCAGTACTTC.

The J gene is TRBJ2-7, the V gene TRBV7-2; D is unclear. V was cut by 6 bases and J by 6 bases, with 18 bases left in between. The germline gives CDR1 SGHTA, CDR2 FQGNSA. The CDR3 has 14 amino acids. CDR3 in amino acids: CASSRTDLPLEQYF. The CDR3 DNA sequence: TGTGCCAGCAGTAGGACGGATCTACCCCTCGAGCAGTACTTC.

In this sample, this clone turned up a few times. The rearrangement uses TRBV5-1 and TRBJ2-5; the D gene is possibly TRBD1 (6 bases). There are 14 residues in the CDR3. Germline values: CDR1 SGHRS, CDR2 YFSETQ. The V end was cut by 5 bases, the J end by 0 bases, with 11 bases between. The CDR3 sequence is CASSQDRHQETQYF. The CDR3 nucleotides are TGCGCCAGCAGTCAGGACAGACACCAAGAGACCCAGTACTTC.

This chain links TRBV19 with TRBJ2-7; the match to TRBD2 covers 14 bases. CDR1 is LNHDA and CDR2 is SQIVND in the germline V gene (reference sequence). Trimming removed 5 bases from V and 0 bases from J; junction bases left unmatched: 12. The CDR3 consists of 19 residues. In DNA form, the CDR3 reads TGTGCCAGTAGTCCTCCGACTGGACTAGCGGGAGGTCTCTCCTACGAGCAGTACTTC. Translating it yields CASSPPTGLAGGLSYEQYF.

This chain connects TRBV29-1 to TRBJ2-7; D not certain. This CDR3 spans 11 amino acids. The germline CDR1 and CDR2 sequences are SQVTM and ANQGSEA. Trimming took off 7 bases at V and 9 bases at J, with 16 bases between the two ends. CDR3 DNA sequence: TGCAGCGGGGCGAACACCGGCGGGCAGTACTTC. Its translation is CSGANTGGQYF.

The J gene is TRBJ1-2, the V gene TRBV7-2; no clear D gene. CDR1 is SGHTA, CDR2 FQGNSA, per germline. The CDR3 spans 13 residues. The V end lost 2 bases, the J end lost 4 bases, and 8 bases lay between the germline ends. CDR3 residues: CASSLYGAYGYTF. CDR3 DNA: TGTGCCAGCAGCTTATACGGAGCCTATGGCTACACCTTC. Using reference TRBV7-2 and TRBJ1-2 for the parts outside the CDR3, the full variable domain is GAGVSQSPSNKVTEKGKDVELRCDPISGHTALYWYRQSLGQGLEFLIYFQGNSAPDKSGLPSDRFSAERTGGSVSTLTIQRTQQEDSAVYLCASSLYGAYGYTFGSGTRLTVV.

V usage is TRBV7-9 and J usage is TRBJ2-1; TRBD2 is a possible D gene (6 bases). V was cut by 2 bases and J by 0 bases, with 11 bases left in between. This CDR3 has 16 residues. Germline CDR1 SEHNR, CDR2 FQNEAQ (reference sequence). Here the CDR3 reads CASSLRGMSSYNEQFF. CDR3 DNA: TGTGCCAGCAGCTTACGGGGGATGAGCTCCTACAATGAGCAGTTCTTC.

J is TRBJ2-3 and V is TRBV9; D remains ambiguous. Germline V CDR1 and CDR2: SGDLS, YYNGEE. The CDR3 totals 13 residues. The V and J ends lost 3 bases and 6 bases respectively, with 11 bases between them. The CDR3 reads CASSAIPGDTQYF. CDR3 bases: TGTGCCAGCAGCGCGATCCCTGGGGATACGCAGTATTTT.

In its sample, this clone was seen once. The DNA of the CDR3 is TGTGCCAGCAGCGTAGACCAGAGAGGCTACACCTTC. It is translated as CASSVDQRGYTF. The genes are TRBV9 and TRBJ1-2; D gene unclear. V was pared by 0 bases and J by 8 bases, with 8 bases between. The CDR3 sequence is 12 residues long. Per the germline V gene, CDR1 is SGDLS and CDR2 is YYNGEE.

This clone has more than one count but fewer than ten. V is TRBV18 and J is TRBJ2-3; D not certain. The ends were cut back, 2 bases at V and 3 bases at J, with 6 bases in the middle. Germline V gene data show CDR1 as KGHSH and CDR2 as LQKENI. This CDR3 region has 13 residues. Written as DNA, the CDR3 is TGTGCCAGCTCACCAGGGTATACAGATACGCAGTATTTT. Amino acid sequence: CASSPGYTDTQYF.

The sample holds a few counts of this clone. This chain connects TRBV4-1 to TRBJ2-1, with D possibly TRBD1 on 5 matching bases. The CDR3 consists of 16 residues. V was pared by 6 bases and J by 0 bases, with 15 bases between. The germline V gene has CDR1 MGHRA and CDR2 YSYEKL. Here the CDR3 reads CASRTVQGSSYNEQFF. The CDR3 DNA is TGCGCCAGCAGGACCGTCCAGGGCAGCTCCTACAATGAGCAGTTCTTC.